This passage covers 2 T cell receptor beta chains from one sample sequenced in a study of technical replicates of blood from a few donors. Here immunoSEQ multiplex PCR was the method, and the copy in TCRdb shows in-frame clones only, minus some. There are about 9,400 clones in the sample; 91% occur only once, and roughly 10% lies in the top ten. Input material: PBMCs. Every receptor here comes from a human donor in good health.

The V gene is TRBV5-1, the J gene TRBJ2-2, with D possibly TRBD1 on 5 matching bases. Germline V gene lookup returns CDR1 SGHRS and CDR2 YFSETQ. V was clipped by 4 bases and J by 5 bases, with 9 bases between them. This CDR3 comprises 13 residues. CDR3 region: CASSPRATGELFF. As DNA, the CDR3 is TGCGCCAGCAGCCCCAGGGCTACCGGGGAGCTGTTTTTT.

The J gene is TRBJ2-4, the V gene TRBV6-4, with 10 bases lining up with TRBD2. Germline CDR1 reads MRHNA; CDR2 reads SNTAGT. The CDR3 covers 15 residues. V gave up 1 base and J gave up 4 bases; unmatched junction bases: 1. The CDR3 DNA sequence: TGTGCCAGCAGTGACTGGACTAGCGGTAAAAACATTCAGTACTTC. As protein: CASSDWTSGKNIQYF.